This T cell receptor (beta chain) was identified in a study of monozygotic twins with inflammatory bowel disease. Findings of the study overall: Healthy co-twins exceeded IBD patients in TCRbeta diversity as measured by inverse Simpson.

Input per TCR library consisted of roughly 3,500 ng of total RNA. TCRdb reprocessed the 5' RACE reads and stores each CDR3 protein as one record, lacking DNA. The table lists approximately 100,000 distinct CDR3 sequences. The CDR3 is 14 amino acids. Germline-derived CDR1 and CDR2 are SQVTM and ANQGSEA. Whole-blood total RNA was extracted without T cell sorting. Remarks on this clonotype: The target antigen is unknown.

The gene calls are TRBV29-1 and TRBJ2-5; TCRdb's D call of TRBD1 is untestable without DNA. This sequence originates from a human donor with ulcerative colitis or Crohn's disease, or a healthy co-twin of an affected twin (not recorded which). The material sequenced was blood. The CDR3 reads CSVPRGGSHETQYF.